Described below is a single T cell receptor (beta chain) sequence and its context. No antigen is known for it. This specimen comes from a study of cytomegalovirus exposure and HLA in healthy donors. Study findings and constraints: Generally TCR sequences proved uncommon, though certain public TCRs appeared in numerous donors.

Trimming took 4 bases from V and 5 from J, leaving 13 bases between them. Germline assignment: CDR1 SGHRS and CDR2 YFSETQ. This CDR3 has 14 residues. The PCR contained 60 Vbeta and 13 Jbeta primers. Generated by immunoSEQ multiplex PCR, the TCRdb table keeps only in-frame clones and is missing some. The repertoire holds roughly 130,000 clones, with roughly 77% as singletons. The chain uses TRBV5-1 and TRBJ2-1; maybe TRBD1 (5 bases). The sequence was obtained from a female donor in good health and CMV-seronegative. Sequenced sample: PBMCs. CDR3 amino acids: CASSKPGLDNEQFF. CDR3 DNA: TGCGCCAGCAGCAAGCCAGGGCTGGACAATGAGCAGTTCTTC.